The 5 T cell receptor beta chains reported below all come from one sample, sequenced in a study of PD-1 blockade in classical Hodgkin lymphoma. The protocol was immunoSEQ multiplex PCR, while the TCRdb copy is restricted to in-frame clones and leaves out a portion. The sample yields about 94,000 clones, about 92% seen once. Specified time point: cycle 4 day 1 (C4D1), after 6 weeks of nivolumab. Every patient experienced relapse after autologous stem cell transplantation, and brentuximab vedotin exposure varied. The specimen was peripheral blood mononuclear cells (PBMCs), collected before the fourth cycle of nivolumab. The receptors originated from a human donor with classical Hodgkin lymphoma.

To note about this clone: At one end, the junction sequence differs from germline, possibly due to a read error. The chain recombines TRBV6-1 with TRBJ1-2; 7 bases line up with TRBD1. This CDR3 region has 15 residues. Germline CDR1 reads MNHNS; CDR2 reads SASEGT. The CDR3: CASSPLIKTGIVQIF. The CDR3 DNA is TGTGCCAGCAGTCCTCTAATAAAGACAGGGATTGTGCAAATCTTC.

The DNA for the CDR3 is TGTGCCAGTCGGGGACTAGCGGACTCCTACGAGCAGTACTTC. The encoded protein is CASRGLADSYEQYF. The chain is built from TRBV19 and TRBJ2-7, with TRBD2 matching over 11 bases. CDR1 LNHDA and CDR2 SQIVND come from the germline V gene (reference sequence). Trimming at V came to 8 bases and at J to 0 bases, leaving 3 bases not matched to a gene. The CDR3 length is 14 residues.

The rearrangement uses TRBV29-1 and TRBJ2-7, with 10 bases identical to TRBD2. Germline V gives CDR1 SQVTM, CDR2 ANQGSEA. The CDR3 has 13 residues. After removal of 5 bases from V and 7 bases from J, the junction contained 8 bases not matched to a gene. The CDR3 loop is CSVLAGVLGEQYF. CDR3 sequence (DNA): TGCAGCGTTCTAGCGGGAGTTTTGGGGGAGCAGTACTTC.

Notes on this clone: The sample has other DNA sequences that encode this CDR3 too. The CDR3 reads CASSLPTSGVLEQYF. CDR3 in DNA: TGTGCCAGCAGCTTGCCGACTAGCGGGGTCCTGGAGCAGTACTTC. The chain carries TRBV7-9 and TRBJ2-7; 11 bases fit TRBD2. V gave up 3 bases and J gave up 7 bases; unmatched junction bases: 8. Germline V lookup: CDR1 SEHNR, CDR2 FQNEAQ (reference sequence). This CDR3 is built from 15 residues.

This chain links TRBV10-3 with TRBJ2-7; no definite D call. Trimming took 1 base from V and 3 from J, leaving 10 bases between them. Germline CDR1 reads ENHRY; CDR2 reads SYGVKD. This CDR3 contains 14 residues. The CDR3 bases are TGTGCCATCAGTGAGTATTTAGTGGACTACGAGCAGTACTTC. This encodes CAISEYLVDYEQYF.